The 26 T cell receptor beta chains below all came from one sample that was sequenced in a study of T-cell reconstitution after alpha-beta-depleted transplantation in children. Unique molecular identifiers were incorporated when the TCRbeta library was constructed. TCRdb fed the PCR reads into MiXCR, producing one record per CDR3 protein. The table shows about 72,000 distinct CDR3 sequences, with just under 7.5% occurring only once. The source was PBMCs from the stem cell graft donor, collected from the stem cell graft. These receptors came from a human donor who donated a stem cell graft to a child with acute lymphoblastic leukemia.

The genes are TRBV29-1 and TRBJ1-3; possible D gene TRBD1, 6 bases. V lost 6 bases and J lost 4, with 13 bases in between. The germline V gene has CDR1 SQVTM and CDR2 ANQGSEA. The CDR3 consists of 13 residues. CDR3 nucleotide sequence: TGCAGCGTCTGGACAGTCCCGGGAAACACCATATATTTT. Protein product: CSVWTVPGNTIYF.

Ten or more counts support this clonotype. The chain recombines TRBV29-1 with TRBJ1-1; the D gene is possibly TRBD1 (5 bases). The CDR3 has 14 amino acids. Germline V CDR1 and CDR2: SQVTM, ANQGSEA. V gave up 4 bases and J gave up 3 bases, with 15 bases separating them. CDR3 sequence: CSVGDQRRDTEAFF. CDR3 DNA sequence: TGCAGCGTTGGGGACCAGAGGAGGGACACTGAAGCTTTCTTT.

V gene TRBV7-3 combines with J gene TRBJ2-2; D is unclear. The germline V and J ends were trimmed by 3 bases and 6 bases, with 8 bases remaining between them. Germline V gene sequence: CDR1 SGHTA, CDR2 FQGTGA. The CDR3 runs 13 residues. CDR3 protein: CASSFSWSGELFF. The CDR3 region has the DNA TGTGCCAGCAGCTTCAGTTGGTCCGGGGAGCTGTTTTTT.

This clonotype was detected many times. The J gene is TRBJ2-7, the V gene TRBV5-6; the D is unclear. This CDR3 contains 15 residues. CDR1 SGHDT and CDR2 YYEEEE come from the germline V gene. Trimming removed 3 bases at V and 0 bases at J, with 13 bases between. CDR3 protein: CASSYMGSASYEQYF. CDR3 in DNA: TGTGCCAGCAGCTACATGGGGTCGGCCTCCTACGAGCAGTACTTC.

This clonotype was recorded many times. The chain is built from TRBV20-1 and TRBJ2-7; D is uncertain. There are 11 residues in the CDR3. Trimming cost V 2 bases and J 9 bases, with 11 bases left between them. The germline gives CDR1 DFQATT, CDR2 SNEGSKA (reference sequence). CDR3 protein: CSARLLTGQYF. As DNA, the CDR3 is TGCAGTGCTAGACTCCTCACCGGGCAGTACTTC.

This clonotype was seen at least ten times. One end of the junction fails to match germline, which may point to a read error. CDR3 sequence reads: CASSQGDCRPF. The DNA of the CDR3 is TGTGCCAGCAGCCAAGGGGACTGCCGCCCGTTC. This chain links TRBV4-2 with TRBJ2-7; possibly TRBD2 for D (6 bases). This CDR3 comprises 11 residues. Germline CDR1 reads LGHNA; CDR2 reads YNFKEQ.

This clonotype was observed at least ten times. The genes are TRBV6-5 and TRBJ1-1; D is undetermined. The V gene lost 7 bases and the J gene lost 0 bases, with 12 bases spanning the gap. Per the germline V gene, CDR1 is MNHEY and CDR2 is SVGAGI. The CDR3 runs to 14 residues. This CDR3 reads CASKGEHVNTEAFF. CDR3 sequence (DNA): TGTGCCAGCAAGGGAGAGCACGTGAACACTGAAGCTTTCTTT.

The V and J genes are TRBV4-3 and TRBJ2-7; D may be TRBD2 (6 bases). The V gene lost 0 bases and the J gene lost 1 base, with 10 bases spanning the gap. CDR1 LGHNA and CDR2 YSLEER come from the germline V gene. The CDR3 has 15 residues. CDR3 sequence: CASSQEGGNSYEQYF. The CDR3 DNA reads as TGCGCCAGCAGCCAAGAAGGAGGGAATTCCTACGAGCAGTACTTC.

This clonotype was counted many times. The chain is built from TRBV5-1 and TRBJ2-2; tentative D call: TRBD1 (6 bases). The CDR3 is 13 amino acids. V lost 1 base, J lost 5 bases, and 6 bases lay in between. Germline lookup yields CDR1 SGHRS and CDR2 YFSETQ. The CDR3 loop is CASSLQGTGELFF. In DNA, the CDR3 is TGCGCCAGCAGCTTGCAGGGGACCGGGGAGCTGTTTTTT.

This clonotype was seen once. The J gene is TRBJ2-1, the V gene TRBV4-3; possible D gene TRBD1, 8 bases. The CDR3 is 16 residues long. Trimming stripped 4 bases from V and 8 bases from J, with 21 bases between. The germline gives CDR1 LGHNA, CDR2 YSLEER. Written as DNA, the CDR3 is TGCGCCAGCAGCCGCAGGGGGCTAGCGGAGGGGGATGAGCAGTTCTTC. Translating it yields CASSRRGLAEGDEQFF.

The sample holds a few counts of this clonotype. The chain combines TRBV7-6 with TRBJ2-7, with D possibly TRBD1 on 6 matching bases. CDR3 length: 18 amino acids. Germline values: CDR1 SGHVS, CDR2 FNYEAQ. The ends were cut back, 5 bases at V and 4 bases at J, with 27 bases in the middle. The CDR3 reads CASSHEPGHSWMGYEQYF. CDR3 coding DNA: TGTGCCAGCAGCCACGAGCCGGGACACAGTTGGATGGGGTACGAGCAGTACTTC.

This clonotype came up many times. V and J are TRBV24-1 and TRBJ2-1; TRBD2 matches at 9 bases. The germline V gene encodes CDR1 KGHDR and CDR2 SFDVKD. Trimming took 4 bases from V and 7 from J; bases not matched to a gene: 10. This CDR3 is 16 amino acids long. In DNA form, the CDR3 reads TGTGCCACCAGTGACTCGACTAGCGGTTACCTAAATGAGCAGTTCTTC. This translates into CATSDSTSGYLNEQFF.

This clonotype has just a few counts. Here the CDR3 reads CASSLILTGGAYNEQFF. The CDR3 DNA sequence: TGTGCCAGCAGTTTAATCTTGACAGGGGGCGCCTACAATGAGCAGTTCTTC. The genes are TRBV12-3 or TRBV12-4 and TRBJ2-1; 10 bases are shared with TRBD1. CDR3 size: 17 residues. Losses at the gene ends were 2 bases for V and 2 bases for J; bases not matched to a gene: 6.

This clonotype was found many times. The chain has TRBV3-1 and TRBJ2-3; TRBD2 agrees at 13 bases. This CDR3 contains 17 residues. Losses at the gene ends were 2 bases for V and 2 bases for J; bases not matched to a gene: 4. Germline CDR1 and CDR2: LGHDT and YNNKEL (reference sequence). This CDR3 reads CASSQSTSGRATDTQYF. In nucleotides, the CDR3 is TGTGCCAGCAGCCAATCAACTAGCGGGAGGGCCACAGATACGCAGTATTTT.

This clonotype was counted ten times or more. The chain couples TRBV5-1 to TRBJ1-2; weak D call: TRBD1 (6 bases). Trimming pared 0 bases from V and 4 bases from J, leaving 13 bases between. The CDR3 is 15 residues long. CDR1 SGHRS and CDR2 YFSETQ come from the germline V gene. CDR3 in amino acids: CASSLEGGSSYGYTF. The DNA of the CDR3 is TGCGCCAGCAGCTTGGAGGGGGGCTCCTCCTATGGCTACACCTTC.

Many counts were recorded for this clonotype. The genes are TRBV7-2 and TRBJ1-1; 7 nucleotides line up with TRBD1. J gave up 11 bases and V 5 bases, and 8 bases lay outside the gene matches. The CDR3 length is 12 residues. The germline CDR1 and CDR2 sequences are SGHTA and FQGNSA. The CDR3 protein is CASSQPGGSAFF. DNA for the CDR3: TGTGCCAGCAGCCAACCAGGGGGTTCGGCTTTCTTT.

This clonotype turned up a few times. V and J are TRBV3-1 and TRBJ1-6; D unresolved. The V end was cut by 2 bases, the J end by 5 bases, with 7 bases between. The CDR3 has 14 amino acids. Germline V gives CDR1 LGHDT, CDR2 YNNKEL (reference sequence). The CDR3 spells CASSQQQHNSPLHF. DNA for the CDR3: TGTGCCAGCAGCCAACAACAGCATAATTCACCCCTCCACTTT.

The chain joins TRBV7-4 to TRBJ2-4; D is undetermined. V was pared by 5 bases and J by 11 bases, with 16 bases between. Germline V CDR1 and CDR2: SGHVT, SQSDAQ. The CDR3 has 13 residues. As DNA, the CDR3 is TGTGCCAGCAGCCGCGTCTGGCGCGCCTTTCAGTACTTC. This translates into CASSRVWRAFQYF.

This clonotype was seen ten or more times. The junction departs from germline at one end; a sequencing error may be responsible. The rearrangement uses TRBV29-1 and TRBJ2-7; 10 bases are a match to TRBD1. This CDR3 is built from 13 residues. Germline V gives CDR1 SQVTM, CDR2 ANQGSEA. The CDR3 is CSVEGTGVYEQYF. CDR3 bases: TGCAGCGTCGAAGGGACAGGGGTGTACGAGCAGTACTTC.

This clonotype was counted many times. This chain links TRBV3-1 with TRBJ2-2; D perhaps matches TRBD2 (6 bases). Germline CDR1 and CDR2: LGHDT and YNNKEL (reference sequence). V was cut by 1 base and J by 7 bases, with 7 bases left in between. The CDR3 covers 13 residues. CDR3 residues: CASSQVGGGELFF. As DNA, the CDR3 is TGTGCCAGCAGCCAAGTGGGAGGCGGGGAGCTGTTTTTT.

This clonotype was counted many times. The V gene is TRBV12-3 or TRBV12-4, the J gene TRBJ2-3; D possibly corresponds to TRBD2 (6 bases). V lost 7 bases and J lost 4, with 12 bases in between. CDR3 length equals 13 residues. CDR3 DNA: TGTGCCAGCACCCTTAGCGGACCAGATACGCAGTATTTT. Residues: CASTLSGPDTQYF.

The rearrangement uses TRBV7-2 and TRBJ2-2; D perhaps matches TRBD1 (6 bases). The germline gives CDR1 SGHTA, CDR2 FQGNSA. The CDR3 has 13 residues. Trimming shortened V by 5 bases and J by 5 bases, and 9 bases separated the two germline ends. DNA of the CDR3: TGTGCCAGCAGCAAGGACAGAACCGGGGAGCTGTTTTTT. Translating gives CASSKDRTGELFF.

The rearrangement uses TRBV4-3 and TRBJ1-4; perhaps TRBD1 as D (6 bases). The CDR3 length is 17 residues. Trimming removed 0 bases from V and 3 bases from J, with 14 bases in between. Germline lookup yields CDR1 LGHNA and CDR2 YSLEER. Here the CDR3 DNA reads TGCGCCAGCAGCCAAGATACCAGGGGTCGGGCTAATGAAAAACTGTTTTTT. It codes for CASSQDTRGRANEKLFF.

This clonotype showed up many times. CDR3 loop: CASSLSNSRWGLSNTGELFF. DNA of the CDR3: TGTGCCAGCAGCTTGTCAAATTCAAGGTGGGGGCTATCGAACACCGGGGAGCTGTTTTTT. The chain recombines TRBV5-6 with TRBJ2-2; TRBD1 might be the D (6 bases). The CDR3 is made up of 20 amino acids. The germline V gene encodes CDR1 SGHDT and CDR2 YYEEEE. V lost 1 base and J lost 0, with 22 bases in between.

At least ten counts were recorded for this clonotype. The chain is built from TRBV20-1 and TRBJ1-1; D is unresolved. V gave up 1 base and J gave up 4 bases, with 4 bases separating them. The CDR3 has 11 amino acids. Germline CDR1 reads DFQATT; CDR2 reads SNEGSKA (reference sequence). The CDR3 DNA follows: TGCAGTGCTAGAGGGAGCACTGAAGCTTTCTTT. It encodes CSARGSTEAFF.

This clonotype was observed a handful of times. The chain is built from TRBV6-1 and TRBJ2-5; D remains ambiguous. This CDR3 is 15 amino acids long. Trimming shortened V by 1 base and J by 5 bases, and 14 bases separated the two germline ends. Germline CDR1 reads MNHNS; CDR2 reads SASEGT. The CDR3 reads CASSEVTGSRETQYF. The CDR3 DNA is TGTGCCAGCAGTGAAGTCACCGGGTCTCGTGAGACCCAGTACTTC.